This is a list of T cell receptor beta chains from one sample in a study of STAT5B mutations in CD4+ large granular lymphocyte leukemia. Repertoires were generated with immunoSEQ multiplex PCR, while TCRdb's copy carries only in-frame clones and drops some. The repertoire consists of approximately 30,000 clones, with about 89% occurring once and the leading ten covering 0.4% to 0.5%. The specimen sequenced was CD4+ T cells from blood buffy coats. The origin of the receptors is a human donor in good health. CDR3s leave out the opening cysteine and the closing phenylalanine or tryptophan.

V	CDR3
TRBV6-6	ASTKGNSYEQY
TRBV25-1	ASSESGFDGELF
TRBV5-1	ASSTGTDLLYGYT
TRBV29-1	SVKRAGTEAF
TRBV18	ASSPGMSTDTQY
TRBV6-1	ASSAFPGLRDTQY
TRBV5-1	ASSQGQGGIDEQF
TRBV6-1	ASREGRYT
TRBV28	ASSLRRGTVTEAF
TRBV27	ASSISGTGEETQY
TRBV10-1	PVETPTGELF
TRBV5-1	ASSSGQGSYGYT
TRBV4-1	ASSPWSALYGYT
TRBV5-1	ASSFTLAGETQY
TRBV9	ASSGPSSVQY
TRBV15	ATSREGLAAQDTQY
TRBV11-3	ASSPQLAVETQY
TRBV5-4	ASSLTSGGSSYEQY
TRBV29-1	SVGRGQGAKEKLF
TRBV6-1	ASRESSSYEQY
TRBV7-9	ASSLILGAKEGELF
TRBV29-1	SALTSGRLAYNEQF
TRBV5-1	ASTGGYNEQF